This TCR beta chain was sequenced for a study of post-analysis software for immune sequencing data. General study findings and limits: Included in a set of a handful of TRBV segments more frequent in patients than controls were TRBV5-6, TRBV5-1 and TRBV20-1.

This CDR3 contains 14 residues. Germline CDR1 reads SGHTA; CDR2 reads FQGNSA. Turning to this clonotype: Its antigen is currently unknown.

Carried by the TCR beta cDNA libraries were unique molecular identifiers. Via MiXCR, TCRdb re-called the PCR reads, giving one row per CDR3 protein. The sample has approximately 770,000 distinct CDR3 sequences, about half seen once. This chain uses TRBV7-2 with TRBJ2-5, with 8 bases that match TRBD2. The DNA end is more similar to TRBJ2-7, so the J call may be wrong. The clonotype comes from a girl aged 5-17 years with multiple sclerosis. Sequencing used blood. CDR3 protein: CASSRSGGQYEQYF. CDR3 nucleotides: TGTGCCAGCAGTCGATCGGGAGGGCAGTACGAGCAGTACTTC.